These 7 T cell receptor beta chains were all obtained from the same sample, sequenced in a study of cytomegalovirus exposure and HLA in healthy donors. Only in-frame clones appear in the TCRdb table, and some are missing; sequencing was by immunoSEQ multiplex PCR. Here the sample spans approximately 73,000 clones, approximately 95% being singletons. Sequencing was done on a sample of PBMCs. The receptors originated from a man in his late teens or twenties in good health and CMV-seronegative.

The genes are TRBV5-1 and TRBJ1-4, with D hard to call. V dropped 4 bases and J dropped 10 bases, with 20 bases sitting between them. Looked up from germline, CDR1 is SGHRS and CDR2 is YFSETQ. This CDR3 spans 15 amino acids. CDR3 DNA sequence: TGCGCCAGCAGCCCGGACGGCCCTAAGGGAGGAAAACTGTTTTTT. Amino acids: CASSPDGPKGGKLFF.

The J gene is TRBJ1-5, the V gene TRBV9; TRBD1 agrees at 7 bases. CDR3 length: 15 amino acids. After removal of 3 bases from V and 3 bases from J, the junction contained 6 bases not matched to a gene. CDR1 and CDR2 (germline): SGDLS, YYNGEE. CDR3 in DNA: TGTGCCAGCAGCGGGACAGGTACTTACAATCAGCCCCAGCATTTT. Its protein product is CASSGTGTYNQPQHF.

This chain connects TRBV19 to TRBJ1-5; tentatively, D is TRBD1 (6 bases). Germline V gives CDR1 LNHDA, CDR2 SQIVND (reference sequence). V was pared by 5 bases and J by 7 bases, with 12 bases between. The CDR3 loop spans 13 amino acids. Here the CDR3 reads CASSPQGGQPQHF. CDR3 DNA sequence: TGTGCCAGTAGTCCACAGGGTGGGCAGCCCCAGCATTTT. Variable domain in full (rest from reference TRBV19 and TRBJ1-5): DGGITQSPKYLFRKEGQNVTLSCEQNLNHDAMYWYRQDPGQGLRLIYYSQIVNDFQKGDIAEGYSVSREKKESFPLTVTSAQKNPTAFYLCASSPQGGQPQHFGDGTRLSIL.

The CDR3 loop reads CASSLAGIYEQYF. CDR3 nucleotides: TGCGCCAGCAGCTTGGCCGGGATTTACGAGCAGTACTTC. The chain couples TRBV5-1 to TRBJ2-7, with D maybe TRBD2 (5 bases). This CDR3 contains 13 residues. Germline V gives CDR1 SGHRS, CDR2 YFSETQ. Trimming removed 0 bases at V and 4 bases at J, with 8 bases between. The full variable domain, in which reference TRBV5-1 and TRBJ2-7 provide the parts outside the CDR3, is KAGVTQTPRYLIKTRGQQVTLSCSPISGHRSVSWYQQTPGQGLQFLFEYFSETQRNKGNFPGRFSGRQFSNSRSEMNVSTLELGDSALYLCASSLAGIYEQYFGPGTRLTVT.

V is TRBV5-6 and J is TRBJ1-1; TRBD1 is a possible D gene (6 bases). CDR1 SGHDT and CDR2 YYEEEE come from the germline V gene. This CDR3 has 16 residues. Deletions cut 4 bases from V and 0 bases from J, with 16 bases between. Written as DNA, the CDR3 is TGTGCCAGCAGCCCGGAGGACAGCAAAATGAACACTGAAGCTTTCTTT. This gives the protein CASSPEDSKMNTEAFF.

The V and J genes are TRBV6-6 and TRBJ1-1; D is uncertain. CDR1 is MNHNY and CDR2 is SVGAGI in the germline V gene (reference sequence). The CDR3 runs to 11 residues. CDR3 DNA: TGTGGGTCCAGGTTGAACACTGAAGCTTTCTTT. This encodes CGSRLNTEAFF.

This chain links TRBV13 with TRBJ1-1; unclear D gene. Trimming removed 5 bases at V and 0 bases at J, with 4 bases between. This CDR3 region has 12 residues. Germline values: CDR1 PRHDT, CDR2 FYEKMQ (reference sequence). This CDR3 is CASSNMNTEAFF. The CDR3 DNA is TGTGCCAGCAGCAACATGAACACTGAAGCTTTCTTT.